Shown below are 4 T cell receptor beta chains from a single sample sequenced in a study of blood T cell repertoires in COVID-19. Profiling relied on immunoSEQ multiplex PCR, and the TCRdb table lists in-frame clones only, not all of them. The sample lists some 450,000 clones; approximately 90% were seen once. Source material: peripheral blood. These receptors came from a man aged 18 to 29 with COVID-19, enrolled during active disease.

The chain uses TRBV12-3 or TRBV12-4 and TRBJ1-5; tentative D call: TRBD1 (5 bases). The CDR3 runs 13 residues. V lost 4 bases, J lost 13 bases, and 17 bases lay in between. This CDR3 reads CASSSSLRVSQHF. For the CDR3, the DNA is TGTGCCAGCAGTTCCTCCCTCAGGGTTTCTCAGCATTTT.

This chain uses TRBV15 with TRBJ2-1, with D perhaps matching TRBD2 (5 bases). Germline V gene lookup returns CDR1 LNHNV and CDR2 YYDKDF (reference sequence). Trimming shortened V by 1 base and J by 4 bases, and 11 bases separated the two germline ends. This CDR3 region has 15 residues. Here the CDR3 reads CATSRAASSYNEQFF. The CDR3 coding sequence is TGTGCCACCAGCAGAGCGGCTAGCAGTTACAATGAGCAGTTCTTC. Full variable domain (missing parts from reference TRBV15 and TRBJ2-1): DAMVIQNPRYQVTQFGKPVTLSCSQTLNHNVMYWYQQKSSQAPKLLFHYYDKDFNNEADTPDNFQSRRPNTSFCFLDIRSPGLGDTAMYLCATSRAASSYNEQFFGPGTRLTVL.

This rearrangement joins TRBV27 to TRBJ2-7, with D tentatively TRBD2 (6 bases). CDR1 and CDR2 from the germline V gene are MNHEY and SMNVEV (reference sequence). V dropped 3 bases and J dropped 7 bases, with 13 bases sitting between them. The CDR3 covers 13 residues. CDR3 region: CASSLEGLQEQYF. Here the CDR3 DNA reads TGTGCCAGCAGTTTGGAGGGGCTCCAGGAGCAGTACTTC.

The rearrangement joins TRBV3-1 (or the pseudogene TRBV3-2) to TRBJ2-7; D possibly corresponds to TRBD2 (5 bases). V lost 2 bases and J lost 1, with 18 bases in between. Germline V gene sequence: CDR1 LGHDT, CDR2 YNNKEL (reference sequence). The CDR3 extends over 17 amino acids. The CDR3 nucleotides read TGTGCCAGCAGCCAAACCTCGGACCGGCGGGTTTCCTACGAGCAGTACTTC. It codes for CASSQTSDRRVSYEQYF.